The rows below give T cell receptor beta chains drawn from one sample of a study of EBV T-cell therapy then PD-1 blockade in nasopharyngeal carcinoma. Which antigens these TCRs recognize remains unknown. Clones were sequenced by immunoSEQ multiplex PCR, and TCRdb holds only the in-frame ones, with some missing. This table holds roughly 20,000 clones, around 82% found once. The input for sequencing was CD8+ T cells from blood, taken around day 35 from a patient whose treatment included autologous EBV-specific T cells and nivolumab. The source of these receptors is a man aged 40-49 years with nasopharyngeal carcinoma. CDR3s include the opening cysteine and the closing phenylalanine or tryptophan. The order of the fields is clone size, V gene, D gene, J gene, CDR3 protein, CDR3 DNA. D genes are given only for firm matches. Some rows have no size entry. The others give once, few or many, or a class for an expanded clone.

-,TRBV5-4,TRBD1,TRBJ1-1,CASSLMGQYAEAFF,TGTGCCAGCAGCTTGATGGGACAGTATGCTGAAGCTTTCTTT
-,TRBV6-4,-,TRBJ2-3,CASSDSVGGTDTQYF,TGTGCCAGCAGTGACTCAGTGGGTGGCACAGATACGCAGTATTTT
-,TRBV24-1,TRBD1,TRBJ2-7,CATSDRQGLPGEQYF,TGTGCCACCAGTGATAGACAGGGGTTACCAGGCGAGCAGTACTTC
-,TRBV6-5,-,TRBJ2-3,CASSYPRDGSTDTQYF,TGTGCCAGCAGTTACCCGAGGGACGGTAGCACAGATACGCAGTATTTT
few,TRBV7-6,TRBD2,TRBJ2-2,CASSFLAGGETGELFF,TGTGCCAGCAGCTTTCTAGCGGGGGGTGAGACCGGGGAGCTGTTTTTT
-,TRBV9,-,TRBJ1-4,CASSPGGATNEKLFF,TGTGCCAGCAGCCCCGGCGGTGCAACTAATGAAAAACTGTTTTTT
-,TRBV4-1,TRBD2,TRBJ2-7,CASSQPLAGMDEQYF,TGCGCCAGCAGCCAGCCTCTAGCGGGGATGGACGAGCAGTACTTC
-,TRBV29-1,-,TRBJ1-1,CSYVVWGANTEAFF,TGCAGTTACGTGGTATGGGGCGCCAACACTGAAGCTTTCTTT
-,TRBV3-1/TRBV3-2,TRBD1,TRBJ1-1,CASSVIQGARTEAFF,TGTGCCAGCAGCGTTATACAGGGGGCGCGGACTGAAGCTTTCTTT
-,TRBV9,TRBD1,TRBJ2-3,CASSVFAGGIADTQYF,TGTGCCAGCAGCGTATTTGCAGGGGGCATCGCAGATACGCAGTATTTT